What follows are 4 T cell receptor beta chains derived from one specimen sequenced in a study of control samples from healthy donors and cancer patients. TCRdb's table, derived via immunoSEQ multiplex PCR, lists solely in-frame clones and lacks some. The sample consists of about 150,000 clones, around 90% of them appearing once. What was sequenced was blood. Every receptor here comes from a woman aged 40 to 49 in good health.

The genes are TRBV27 and TRBJ2-7, with TRBD2 identical over 8 bases. J gave up 6 bases and V 5 bases, and 9 bases lay outside the gene matches. CDR1 is MNHEY and CDR2 is SMNVEV in the germline V gene (reference sequence). The CDR3 has 14 amino acids. The CDR3 loop is CASSPSGGMREQYF. CDR3 DNA: TGTGCCAGCAGTCCCTCGGGGGGGATGCGCGAGCAGTACTTC.

The chain is built from TRBV5-6 and TRBJ2-7, with no clear D. The length of the CDR3 is 12 residues. V lost 2 bases to trimming and J lost 1 base, with 4 bases between them. Germline V lookup: CDR1 SGHDT, CDR2 YYEEEE. CDR3 loop: CASSFGSYEQYF. In DNA form, the CDR3 reads TGTGCCAGCAGCTTTGGGTCCTACGAGCAGTACTTC. The full variable domain, completed using reference TRBV5-6 and TRBJ2-7, is DAGVTQSPTHLIKTRGQQVTLRCSPKSGHDTVSWYQQALGQGPQFIFQYYEEEERQRGNFPDRFSGHQFPNYSSELNVNALLLGDSALYLCASSFGSYEQYFGPGTRLTVT.

This chain links TRBV11-2 with TRBJ2-2; the match to TRBD2 covers 10 bases. Germline-derived CDR1 and CDR2 are SGHAT and FQNNGV. Losses at the gene ends were 6 bases for V and 8 bases for J; bases not matched to a gene: 9. This CDR3 comprises 15 residues. CDR3 loop: CASRDSGGAVGELFF. As DNA, the CDR3 is TGTGCCAGCAGAGACAGCGGGGGGGCCGTAGGGGAGCTGTTTTTT.

This clone was detected once. The J gene is TRBJ1-4, the V gene TRBV19; the D is unclear. Germline V lookup: CDR1 LNHDA, CDR2 SQIVND (reference sequence). The CDR3 has 14 amino acids. The germline V and J ends were trimmed by 3 bases and 6 bases, with 11 bases remaining between them. The CDR3 coding sequence is TGTGCCAGTAGTATGCAGCGACCGGATGAAAAACTGTTTTTT. Amino acid sequence: CASSMQRPDEKLFF.